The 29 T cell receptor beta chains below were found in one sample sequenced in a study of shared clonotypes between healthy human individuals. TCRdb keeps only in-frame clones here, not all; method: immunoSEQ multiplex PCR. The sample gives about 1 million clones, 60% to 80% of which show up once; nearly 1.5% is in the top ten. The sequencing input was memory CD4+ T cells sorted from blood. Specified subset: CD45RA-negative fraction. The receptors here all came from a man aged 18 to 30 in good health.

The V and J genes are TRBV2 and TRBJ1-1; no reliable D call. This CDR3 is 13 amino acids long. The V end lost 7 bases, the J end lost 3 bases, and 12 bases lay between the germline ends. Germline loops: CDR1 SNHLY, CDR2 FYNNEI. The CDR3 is CASTVTRDTEAFF. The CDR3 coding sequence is TGTGCCAGCACCGTAACCCGGGACACTGAAGCTTTCTTT. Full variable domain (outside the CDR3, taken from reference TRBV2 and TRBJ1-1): EPEVTQTPSHQVTQMGQEVILRCVPISNHLYFYWYRQILGQKVEFLVSFYNNEISEKSEIFDDQFSVERPDGSNFTLKIRSTKLEDSAMYFCASTVTRDTEAFFGQGTRLTVV.

This chain's CDR3 is CASSPGLLYEQYF. In DNA form, the CDR3 reads TGTGCCAGCAGCCCAGGACTACTCTACGAGCAGTACTTC. The chain is built from TRBV7-9 and TRBJ2-7, with D perhaps TRBD2 (6 bases). CDR1 and CDR2 (germline): SEHNR, FQNEAQ (reference sequence). V was cut by 5 bases and J by 3 bases, with 11 bases left in between. The CDR3 runs 13 residues.

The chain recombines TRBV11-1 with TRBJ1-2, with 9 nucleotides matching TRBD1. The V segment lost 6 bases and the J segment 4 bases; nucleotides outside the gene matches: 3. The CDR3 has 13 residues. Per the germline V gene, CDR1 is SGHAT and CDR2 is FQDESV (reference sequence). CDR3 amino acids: CASRQTGGYGYTF. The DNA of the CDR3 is TGTGCCAGCAGACAGACAGGGGGCTATGGCTACACCTTC.

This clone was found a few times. The CDR3 DNA follows: TGTGCCAGTAGTAGGCACTCGACAGCCGACTATGGCTACACCTTC. This sequence encodes CASSRHSTADYGYTF. V and J are TRBV19 and TRBJ1-2; perhaps TRBD1 as D (5 bases). Trimming shortened V by 4 bases and J by 3 bases, and 15 bases separated the two germline ends. Germline values: CDR1 LNHDA, CDR2 SQIVND (reference sequence). This CDR3 has 15 residues.

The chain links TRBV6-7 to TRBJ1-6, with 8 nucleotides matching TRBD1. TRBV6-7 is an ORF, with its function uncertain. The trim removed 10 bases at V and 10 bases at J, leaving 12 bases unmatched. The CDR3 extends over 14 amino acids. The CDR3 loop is CATLGQARGSPLHF. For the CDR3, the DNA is TGTGCCACGTTGGGACAGGCAAGGGGGTCACCCCTCCACTTT.

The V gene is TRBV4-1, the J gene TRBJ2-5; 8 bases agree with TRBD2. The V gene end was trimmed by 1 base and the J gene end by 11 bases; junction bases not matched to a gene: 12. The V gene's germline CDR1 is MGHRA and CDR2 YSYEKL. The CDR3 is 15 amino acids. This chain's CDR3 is CASSQGPAGELGQYF. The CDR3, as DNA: TGCGCCAGCAGCCAAGGTCCAGCGGGAGAACTGGGTCAGTACTTC.

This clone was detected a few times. The DNA for the CDR3 is TGTGCCAGCAGTCAGGGGGCTGCCTACGAGCAGTACTTC. It specifies CASSQGAAYEQYF. The chain combines TRBV6-5 with TRBJ2-7, with 8 bases lining up with TRBD1. V gave up 5 bases and J gave up 2 bases; unmatched junction bases: 2. The CDR3 spans 13 residues. The germline V gene encodes CDR1 MNHEY and CDR2 SVGAGI.

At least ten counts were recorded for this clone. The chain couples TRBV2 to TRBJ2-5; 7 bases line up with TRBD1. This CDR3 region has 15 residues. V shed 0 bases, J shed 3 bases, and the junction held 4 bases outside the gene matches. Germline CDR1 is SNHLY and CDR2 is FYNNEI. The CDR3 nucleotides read TGTGCCAGCAGTGAAGCGGACAGGAGAAAAGAGACCCAGTACTTC. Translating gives CASSEADRRKETQYF. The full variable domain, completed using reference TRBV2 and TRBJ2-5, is EPEVTQTPSHQVTQMGQEVILRCVPISNHLYFYWYRQILGQKVEFLVSFYNNEISEKSEIFDDQFSVERPDGSNFTLKIRSTKLEDSAMYFCASSEADRRKETQYFGPGTRLLVL.

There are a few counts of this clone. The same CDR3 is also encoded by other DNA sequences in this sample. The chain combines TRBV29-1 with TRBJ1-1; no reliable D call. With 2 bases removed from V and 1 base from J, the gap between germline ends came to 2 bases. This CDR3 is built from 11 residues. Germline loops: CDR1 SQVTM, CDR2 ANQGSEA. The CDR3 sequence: CSVERNTEAFF. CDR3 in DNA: TGCAGCGTTGAAAGGAACACTGAAGCTTTCTTT.

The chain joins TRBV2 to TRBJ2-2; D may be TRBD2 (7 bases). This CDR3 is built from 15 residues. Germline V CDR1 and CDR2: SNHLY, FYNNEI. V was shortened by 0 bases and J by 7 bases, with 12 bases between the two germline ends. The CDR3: CASSEAGGGRGELFF. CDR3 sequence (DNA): TGTGCCAGCAGTGAAGCGGGAGGGGGGCGCGGGGAGCTGTTTTTT. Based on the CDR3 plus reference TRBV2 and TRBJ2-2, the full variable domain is EPEVTQTPSHQVTQMGQEVILRCVPISNHLYFYWYRQILGQKVEFLVSFYNNEISEKSEIFDDQFSVERPDGSNFTLKIRSTKLEDSAMYFCASSEAGGGRGELFFGEGSRLTVL.

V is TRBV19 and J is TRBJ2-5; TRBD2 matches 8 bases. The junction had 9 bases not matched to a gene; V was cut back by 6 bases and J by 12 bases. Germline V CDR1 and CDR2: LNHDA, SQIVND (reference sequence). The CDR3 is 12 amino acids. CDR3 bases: TGTGCCAGTAGCCTGAGCGGGGGACGAAAGTACTTC. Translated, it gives CASSLSGGRKYF.

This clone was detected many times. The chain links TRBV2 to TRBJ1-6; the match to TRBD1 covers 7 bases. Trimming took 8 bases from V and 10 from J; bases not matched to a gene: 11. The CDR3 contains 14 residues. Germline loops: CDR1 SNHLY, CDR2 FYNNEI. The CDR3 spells CASVNRDSSSPLHF. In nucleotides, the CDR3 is TGTGCCAGCGTAAACCGGGACAGTTCGTCACCCCTCCACTTT. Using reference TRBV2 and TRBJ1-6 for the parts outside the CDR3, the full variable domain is EPEVTQTPSHQVTQMGQEVILRCVPISNHLYFYWYRQILGQKVEFLVSFYNNEISEKSEIFDDQFSVERPDGSNFTLKIRSTKLEDSAMYFCASVNRDSSSPLHFGNGTRLTVT.

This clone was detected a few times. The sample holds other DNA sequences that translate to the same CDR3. This CDR3 is CASSLISGTEAFF. DNA of the CDR3: TGCGCCAGCAGCTTGATTTCAGGGACTGAAGCTTTCTTT. This chain links TRBV5-1 with TRBJ1-1; perhaps TRBD1 as D (5 bases). V lost 1 base to trimming and J lost 5 bases, with 9 bases between them. This CDR3 is 13 amino acids long. The V gene's germline CDR1 is SGHRS and CDR2 YFSETQ.

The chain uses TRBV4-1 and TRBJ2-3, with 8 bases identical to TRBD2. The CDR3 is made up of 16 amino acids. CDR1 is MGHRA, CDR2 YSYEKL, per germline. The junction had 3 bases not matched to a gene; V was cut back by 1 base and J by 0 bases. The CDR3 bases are TGCGCCAGCAGCCAAGTTAGCGGGACTAGCACAGATACGCAGTATTTT. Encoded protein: CASSQVSGTSTDTQYF.

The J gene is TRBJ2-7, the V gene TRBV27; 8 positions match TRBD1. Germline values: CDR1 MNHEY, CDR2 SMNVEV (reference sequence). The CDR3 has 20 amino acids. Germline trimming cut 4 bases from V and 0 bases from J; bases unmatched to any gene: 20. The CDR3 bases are TGTGCCAGCAGTTATGGGGGTGGTGTCAGGGGGCAAGTGGGCTCCTACGAGCAGTACTTC. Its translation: CASSYGGGVRGQVGSYEQYF.

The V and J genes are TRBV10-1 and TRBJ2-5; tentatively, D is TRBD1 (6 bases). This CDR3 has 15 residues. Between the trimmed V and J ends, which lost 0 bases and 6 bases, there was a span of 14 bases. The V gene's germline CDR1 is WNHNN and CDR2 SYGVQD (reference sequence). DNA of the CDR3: TGCGCCAGCAGTGAGTCGAAGTTGGGGGCAAAGACCCAGTACTTC. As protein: CASSESKLGAKTQYF.

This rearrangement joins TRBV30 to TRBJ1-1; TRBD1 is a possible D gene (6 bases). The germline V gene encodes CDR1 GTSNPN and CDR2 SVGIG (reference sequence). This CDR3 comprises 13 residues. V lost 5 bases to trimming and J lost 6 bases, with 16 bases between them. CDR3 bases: TGTGCCTGGGGGGGCTTCGGCGGGTCTGAAGCTTTCTTT. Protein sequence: CAWGGFGGSEAFF.

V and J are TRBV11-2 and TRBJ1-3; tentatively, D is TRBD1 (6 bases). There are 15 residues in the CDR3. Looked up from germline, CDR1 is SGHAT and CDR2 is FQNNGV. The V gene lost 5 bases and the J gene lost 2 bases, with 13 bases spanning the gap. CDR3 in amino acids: CASSQAGQTGNTIYF. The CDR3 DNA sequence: TGTGCCAGCAGCCAAGCCGGACAGACTGGAAACACCATATATTTT.

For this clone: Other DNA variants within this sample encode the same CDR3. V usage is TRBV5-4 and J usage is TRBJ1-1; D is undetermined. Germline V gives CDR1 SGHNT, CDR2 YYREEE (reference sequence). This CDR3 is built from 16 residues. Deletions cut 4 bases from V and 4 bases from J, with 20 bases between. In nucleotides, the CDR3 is TGTGCCAGCAGCCCCGACGCCACGTATCAGTTCACTGAAGCTTTCTTT. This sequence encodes CASSPDATYQFTEAFF.

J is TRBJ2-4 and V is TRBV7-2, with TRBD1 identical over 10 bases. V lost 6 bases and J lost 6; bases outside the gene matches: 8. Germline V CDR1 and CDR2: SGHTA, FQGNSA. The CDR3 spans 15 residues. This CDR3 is CASRPDRGRGNIQYF. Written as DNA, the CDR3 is TGTGCCAGCAGACCAGACAGGGGGCGAGGAAACATTCAGTACTTC.

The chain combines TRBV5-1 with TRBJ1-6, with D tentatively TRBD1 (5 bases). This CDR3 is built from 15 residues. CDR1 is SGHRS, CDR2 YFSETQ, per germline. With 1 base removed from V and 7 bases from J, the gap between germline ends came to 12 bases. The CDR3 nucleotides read TGCGCCAGCAGCTTGCAGTCGGACACAAATTCACCCCTCCACTTT. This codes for CASSLQSDTNSPLHF.

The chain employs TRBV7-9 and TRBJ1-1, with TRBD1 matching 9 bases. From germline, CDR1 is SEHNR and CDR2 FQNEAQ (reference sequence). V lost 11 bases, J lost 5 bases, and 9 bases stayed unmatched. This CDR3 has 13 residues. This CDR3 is CAGLDRGGTEAFF. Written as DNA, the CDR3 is TGTGCCGGCCTCGACAGGGGGGGTACTGAAGCTTTCTTT. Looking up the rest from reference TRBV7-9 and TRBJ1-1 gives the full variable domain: DTGVSQNPRHKITKRGQNVTFRCDPISEHNRLYWYRQTLGQGPEFLTYFQNEAQLEKSRLLSDRFSAERPKGSFSTLEIQRTEQGDSAMYLCAGLDRGGTEAFFGQGTRLTVV.

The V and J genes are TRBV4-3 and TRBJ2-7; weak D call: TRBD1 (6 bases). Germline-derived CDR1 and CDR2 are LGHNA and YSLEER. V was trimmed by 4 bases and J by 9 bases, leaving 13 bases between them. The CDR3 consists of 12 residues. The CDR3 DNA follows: TGCGCCAGCAGCCCGGACAGAGCAGTGCAGTACTTC. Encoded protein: CASSPDRAVQYF.

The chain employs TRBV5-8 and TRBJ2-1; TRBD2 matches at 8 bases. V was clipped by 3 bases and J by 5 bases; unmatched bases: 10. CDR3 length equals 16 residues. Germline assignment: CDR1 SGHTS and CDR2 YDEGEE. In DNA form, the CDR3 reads TGTGCCAGCAGCTCTCCCTACGGGGGGGCCAACAATGAGCAGTTCTTC. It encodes CASSSPYGGANNEQFF.

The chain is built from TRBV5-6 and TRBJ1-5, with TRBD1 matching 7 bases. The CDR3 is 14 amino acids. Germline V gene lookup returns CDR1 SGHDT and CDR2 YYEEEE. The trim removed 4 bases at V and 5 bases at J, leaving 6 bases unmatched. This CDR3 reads CASSIGDRDQPQHF. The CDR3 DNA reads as TGTGCCAGCAGCATCGGCGACAGGGATCAGCCCCAGCATTTT.

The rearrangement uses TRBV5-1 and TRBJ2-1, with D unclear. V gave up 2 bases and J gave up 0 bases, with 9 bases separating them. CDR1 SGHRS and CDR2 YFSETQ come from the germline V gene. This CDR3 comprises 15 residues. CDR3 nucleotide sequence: TGCGCCAGCAGCTTAGGCGTCGCCTCCTACAATGAGCAGTTCTTC. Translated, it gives CASSLGVASYNEQFF.

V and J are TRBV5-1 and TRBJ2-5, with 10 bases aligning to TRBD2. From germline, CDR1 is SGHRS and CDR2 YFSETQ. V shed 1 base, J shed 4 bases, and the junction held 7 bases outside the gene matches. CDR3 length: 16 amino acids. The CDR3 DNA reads TGCGCCAGCAGCTTGCTTTCTAGCGGGAGAGGAGAGACCCAGTACTTC. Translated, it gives CASSLLSSGRGETQYF.

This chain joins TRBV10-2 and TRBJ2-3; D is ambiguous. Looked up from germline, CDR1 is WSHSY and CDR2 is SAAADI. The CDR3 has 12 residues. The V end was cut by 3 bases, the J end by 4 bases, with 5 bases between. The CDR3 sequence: CASSDLADTQYF. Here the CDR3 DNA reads TGCGCCAGCAGTGATTTGGCAGATACGCAGTATTTT.

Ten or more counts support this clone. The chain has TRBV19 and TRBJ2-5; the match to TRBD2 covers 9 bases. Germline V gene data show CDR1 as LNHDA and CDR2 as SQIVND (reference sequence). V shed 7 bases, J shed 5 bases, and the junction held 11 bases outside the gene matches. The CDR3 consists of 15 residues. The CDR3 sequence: CASTPTGTSYETQYF. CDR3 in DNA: TGTGCCAGTACTCCGACCGGGACTAGCTACGAGACCCAGTACTTC.